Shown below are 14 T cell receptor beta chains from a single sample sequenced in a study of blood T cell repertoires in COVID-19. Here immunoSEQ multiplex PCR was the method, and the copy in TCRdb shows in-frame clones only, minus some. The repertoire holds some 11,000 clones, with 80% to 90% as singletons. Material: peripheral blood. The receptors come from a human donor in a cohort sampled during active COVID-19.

As DNA, the CDR3 is TGTGCCAGCAAACAGGGGGCCACTGAAGCTTTCTTT. It encodes CASKQGATEAFF. V and J are TRBV6-5 and TRBJ1-1; 9 positions agree with TRBD1. The germline V gene has CDR1 MNHEY and CDR2 SVGAGI. The CDR3 runs 12 residues. Unmatched junction bases numbered 1, after V lost 7 bases and J lost 4 bases.

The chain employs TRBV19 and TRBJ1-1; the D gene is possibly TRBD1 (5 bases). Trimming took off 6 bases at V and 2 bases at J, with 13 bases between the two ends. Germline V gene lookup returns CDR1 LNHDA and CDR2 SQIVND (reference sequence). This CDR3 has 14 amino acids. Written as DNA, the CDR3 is TGTGCCAGTAGGAGACAGAGCTCAAACACTGAAGCTTTCTTT. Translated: CASRRQSSNTEAFF.

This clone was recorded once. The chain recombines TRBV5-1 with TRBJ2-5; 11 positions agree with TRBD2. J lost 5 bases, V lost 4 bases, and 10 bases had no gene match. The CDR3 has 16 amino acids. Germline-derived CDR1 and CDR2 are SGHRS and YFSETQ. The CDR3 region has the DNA TGCGCCAGCAGCGACGGGACTAGCGGAGCGGGGGAGACCCAGTACTTC. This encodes CASSDGTSGAGETQYF.

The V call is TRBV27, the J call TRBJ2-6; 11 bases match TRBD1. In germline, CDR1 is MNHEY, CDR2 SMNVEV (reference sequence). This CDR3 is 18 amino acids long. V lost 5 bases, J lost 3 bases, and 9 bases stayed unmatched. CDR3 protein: CASSPPGQGVDGANVLTF. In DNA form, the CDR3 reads TGTGCCAGCAGTCCTCCGGGACAGGGGGTCGATGGGGCCAACGTCCTGACTTTC. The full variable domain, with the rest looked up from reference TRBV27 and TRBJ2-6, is EAQVTQNPRYLITVTGKKLTVTCSQNMNHEYMSWYRQDPGLGLRQIYYSMNVEVTDKGDVPEGYKVSRKEKRNFPLILESPSPNQTSLYFCASSPPGQGVDGANVLTFGAGSRLTVL.

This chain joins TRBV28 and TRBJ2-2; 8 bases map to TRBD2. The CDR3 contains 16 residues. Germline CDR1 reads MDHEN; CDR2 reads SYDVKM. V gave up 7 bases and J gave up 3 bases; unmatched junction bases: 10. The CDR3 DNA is TGTGCCAGCAATCCGCTAGCGGGTTTTTACACCGGGGAGCTGTTTTTT. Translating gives CASNPLAGFYTGELFF.

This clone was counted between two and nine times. CDR3 residues: CASSVRQGSGANVLTF. The CDR3 nucleotides read TGTGCCAGCAGCGTAAGACAGGGATCGGGGGCCAACGTCCTGACTTTC. This rearrangement joins TRBV5-5 to TRBJ2-6; TRBD1 matches at 7 bases. The CDR3 is made up of 16 amino acids. The V and J ends lost 4 bases and 4 bases, in that order; junction bases with no gene match: 8. The V gene's germline CDR1 is SGHKS and CDR2 YYEKEE (reference sequence).

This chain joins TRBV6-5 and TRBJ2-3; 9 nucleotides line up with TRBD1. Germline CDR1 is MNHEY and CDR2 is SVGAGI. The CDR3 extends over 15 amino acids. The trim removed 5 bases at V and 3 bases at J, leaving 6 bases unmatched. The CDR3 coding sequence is TGTGCCAGCAGTATATCGACAGGGGGGACAGATACGCAGTATTTT. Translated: CASSISTGGTDTQYF.

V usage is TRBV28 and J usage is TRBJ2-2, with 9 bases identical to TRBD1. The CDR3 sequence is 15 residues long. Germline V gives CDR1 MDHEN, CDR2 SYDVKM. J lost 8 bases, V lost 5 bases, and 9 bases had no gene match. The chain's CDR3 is CASSPTTGGRGELFF. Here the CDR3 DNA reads TGTGCCAGCAGTCCTACTACAGGGGGCAGGGGGGAGCTGTTTTTT.

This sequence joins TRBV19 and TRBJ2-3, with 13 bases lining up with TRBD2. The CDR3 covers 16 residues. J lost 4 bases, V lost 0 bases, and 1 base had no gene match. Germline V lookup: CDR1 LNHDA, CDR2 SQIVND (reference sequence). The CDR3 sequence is CASSIEGLAGSDTQYF. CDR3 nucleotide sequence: TGTGCCAGTAGTATAGAGGGACTAGCGGGATCAGATACGCAGTATTTT.

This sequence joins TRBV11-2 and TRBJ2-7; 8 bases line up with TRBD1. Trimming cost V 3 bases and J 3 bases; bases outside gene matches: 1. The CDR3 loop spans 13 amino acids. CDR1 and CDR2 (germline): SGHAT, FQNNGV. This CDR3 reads CASSLDRDYEQYF. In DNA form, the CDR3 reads TGTGCCAGCAGCTTGGACAGGGACTACGAGCAGTACTTC.

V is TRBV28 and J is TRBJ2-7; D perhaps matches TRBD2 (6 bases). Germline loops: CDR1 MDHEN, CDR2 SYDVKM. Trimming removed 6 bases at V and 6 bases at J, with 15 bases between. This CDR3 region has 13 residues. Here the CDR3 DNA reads TGTGCCAGCAGGGAGGGCGCAGATGGCGAGCAGTACTTC. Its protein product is CASREGADGEQYF.

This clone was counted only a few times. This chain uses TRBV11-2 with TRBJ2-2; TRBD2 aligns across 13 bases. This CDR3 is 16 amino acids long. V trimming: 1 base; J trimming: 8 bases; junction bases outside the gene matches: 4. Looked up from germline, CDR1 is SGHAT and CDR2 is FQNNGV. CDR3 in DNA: TGTGCCAGCAGCTTAGCACTAGCGGGAGGGCCTGGGGAGCTGTTTTTT. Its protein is CASSLALAGGPGELFF.

The CDR3 region has the DNA TGTGCCAGCAGCAGAACAGGCACAGATACGCAGTATTTT. It yields the protein CASSRTGTDTQYF. This chain uses TRBV5-4 with TRBJ2-3; D is uncertain. V lost 4 bases, J lost 1 base, and 7 bases lay in between. The CDR3 contains 13 residues. The germline V gene encodes CDR1 SGHNT and CDR2 YYREEE (reference sequence).

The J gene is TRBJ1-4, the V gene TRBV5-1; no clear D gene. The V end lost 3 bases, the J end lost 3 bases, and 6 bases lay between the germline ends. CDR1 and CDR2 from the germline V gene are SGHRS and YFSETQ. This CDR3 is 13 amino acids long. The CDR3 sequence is CASSWSPNEKLFF. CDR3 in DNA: TGCGCCAGCAGCTGGAGTCCTAATGAAAAACTGTTTTTT.